The 12 T cell receptor beta chains listed next were all sequenced from one sample in a study of T cell responses to AZD1222 COVID-19 vaccine. TCRdb's table, derived via immunoSEQ multiplex PCR, lists solely in-frame clones and lacks some. Among roughly 130,000 clones listed, roughly 88% were seen once. This specimen consisted of peripheral blood, obtained on day 0 of MenACWY control vaccination. All receptors come from an adult in good health.

The count of this clone is one. V usage is TRBV9 and J usage is TRBJ2-7; 9 bases map to TRBD1. The CDR3 runs 14 residues. Germline assignment: CDR1 SGDLS and CDR2 YYNGEE. The trim removed 2 bases at V and 6 bases at J, leaving 6 bases unmatched. CDR3 DNA sequence: TGTGCCAGCAGCGTGGACAGGGGAACCTCCGAGCAGTACTTC. Protein product: CASSVDRGTSEQYF.

The chain recombines TRBV9 with TRBJ2-7; D ambiguous. Trimming shortened V by 0 bases and J by 0 bases, and 7 bases separated the two germline ends. There are 14 residues in the CDR3. From germline, CDR1 is SGDLS and CDR2 YYNGEE. CDR3 sequence: CASSVDWVSYEQYF. CDR3 in DNA: TGTGCCAGCAGCGTAGATTGGGTCTCCTACGAGCAGTACTTC.

The chain employs TRBV5-5 and TRBJ2-1; 8 nucleotides line up with TRBD2. V dropped 6 bases and J dropped 7; count of bases not matched to a gene: 9. CDR1 and CDR2 from the germline V gene are SGHKS and YYEKEE (reference sequence). This CDR3 comprises 14 residues. CDR3 nucleotide sequence: TGTGCCAGCACCCCTGGACTAGCTGGGAATGAGCAGTTCTTC. Protein: CASTPGLAGNEQFF.

The chain is built from TRBV4-2 and TRBJ2-4, with D tentatively TRBD1 (6 bases). The V gene's germline CDR1 is LGHNA and CDR2 YNFKEQ. This CDR3 region has 17 residues. V shed 0 bases and J shed 4 bases, with 16 bases lying between them. The CDR3 DNA follows: TGTGCCAGCAGCCAAGAGATGATAGGGCAGGGGAAAAACATTCAGTACTTC. Its translation: CASSQEMIGQGKNIQYF.

The chain recombines TRBV15 with TRBJ2-1, with D tentatively TRBD2 (5 bases). The CDR3 consists of 15 residues. Germline-derived CDR1 and CDR2 are LNHNV and YYDKDF (reference sequence). Trimming took 0 bases from V and 1 from J, leaving 7 bases between them. The chain's CDR3 is CATSREAESYNEQFF. In DNA, the CDR3 is TGTGCCACCAGCAGAGAAGCGGAGTCCTACAATGAGCAGTTCTTC.

The chain combines TRBV11-2 with TRBJ2-7; weak D call: TRBD1 (5 bases). The CDR3 extends over 13 amino acids. The V end lost 0 bases, the J end lost 6 bases, and 9 bases lay between the germline ends. Per the germline V gene, CDR1 is SGHAT and CDR2 is FQNNGV. The CDR3 bases are TGTGCCAGCAGCTTAGATCAGGGTCGCGAGCAGTACTTC. It translates to CASSLDQGREQYF.

The rearrangement joins TRBV28 to TRBJ1-3; D is ambiguous. V lost 5 bases and J 7 bases, leaving 21 bases between the germline ends. In germline, CDR1 is MDHEN, CDR2 SYDVKM. The CDR3 consists of 16 residues. CDR3 sequence: CASSPPGRPRGNTIYF. DNA of the CDR3: TGTGCCAGCAGTCCCCCCGGGCGGCCCCGAGGGAACACCATATATTTT. Using reference TRBV28 and TRBJ1-3 for the parts outside the CDR3, the full variable domain is DVKVTQSSRYLVKRTGEKVFLECVQDMDHENMFWYRQDPGLGLRLIYFSYDVKMKEKGDIPEGYSVSREKKERFSLILESASTNQTSMYLCASSPPGRPRGNTIYFGEGSWLTVV.

The rearrangement links TRBV6-1 to TRBJ2-7; 7 bases align to TRBD2. V lost 2 bases to trimming and J lost 7 bases; unmatched junction nucleotides: 8. Germline values: CDR1 MNHNS, CDR2 SASEGT. This CDR3 region has 14 residues. CDR3 DNA sequence: TGTGCCAGCAGTGAAAGGGACTACCGTATGGAGCAGTACTTC. Its translation: CASSERDYRMEQYF.

The V and J genes are TRBV30 and TRBJ1-1, with TRBD1 as a possible D gene (6 bases). CDR1 and CDR2 from the germline V gene are GTSNPN and SVGIG (reference sequence). This CDR3 contains 10 residues. Trimming pared 8 bases from V and 11 bases from J, leaving 15 bases between. CDR3 DNA: TGTGCCATAGGGGGGAGGAGGGCTTTCTTT. Residues: CAIGGRRAFF.

This chain links TRBV5-6 with TRBJ2-2, with D uncertain. The V gene lost 2 bases and the J gene lost 4 bases, with 6 bases spanning the gap. This CDR3 has 13 amino acids. Germline lookup yields CDR1 SGHDT and CDR2 YYEEEE. CDR3 sequence reads: CASSLGTTGELFF. DNA for the CDR3: TGTGCCAGCAGCTTAGGCACCACCGGGGAGCTGTTTTTT.

The chain uses TRBV12-3 or TRBV12-4 and TRBJ2-7; TRBD2 aligns across 7 bases. The CDR3 contains 13 residues. Trimming took 6 bases from V and 2 from J; bases not matched to a gene: 4. As DNA, the CDR3 is TGTGCCAGCAGGGGGGGGAAAACCTACGAGCAGTACTTC. Its protein is CASRGGKTYEQYF.

The CDR3 here is CASSERRTLELEQYF. CDR3 DNA: TGTGCCAGCAGCGAAAGACGGACACTGGAACTCGAGCAGTACTTC. This chain connects TRBV11-2 to TRBJ2-7; possibly TRBD1 for D (5 bases). The CDR3 is made up of 15 amino acids. Trimming pared 5 bases from V and 6 bases from J, leaving 20 bases between. The germline V gene encodes CDR1 SGHAT and CDR2 FQNNGV.